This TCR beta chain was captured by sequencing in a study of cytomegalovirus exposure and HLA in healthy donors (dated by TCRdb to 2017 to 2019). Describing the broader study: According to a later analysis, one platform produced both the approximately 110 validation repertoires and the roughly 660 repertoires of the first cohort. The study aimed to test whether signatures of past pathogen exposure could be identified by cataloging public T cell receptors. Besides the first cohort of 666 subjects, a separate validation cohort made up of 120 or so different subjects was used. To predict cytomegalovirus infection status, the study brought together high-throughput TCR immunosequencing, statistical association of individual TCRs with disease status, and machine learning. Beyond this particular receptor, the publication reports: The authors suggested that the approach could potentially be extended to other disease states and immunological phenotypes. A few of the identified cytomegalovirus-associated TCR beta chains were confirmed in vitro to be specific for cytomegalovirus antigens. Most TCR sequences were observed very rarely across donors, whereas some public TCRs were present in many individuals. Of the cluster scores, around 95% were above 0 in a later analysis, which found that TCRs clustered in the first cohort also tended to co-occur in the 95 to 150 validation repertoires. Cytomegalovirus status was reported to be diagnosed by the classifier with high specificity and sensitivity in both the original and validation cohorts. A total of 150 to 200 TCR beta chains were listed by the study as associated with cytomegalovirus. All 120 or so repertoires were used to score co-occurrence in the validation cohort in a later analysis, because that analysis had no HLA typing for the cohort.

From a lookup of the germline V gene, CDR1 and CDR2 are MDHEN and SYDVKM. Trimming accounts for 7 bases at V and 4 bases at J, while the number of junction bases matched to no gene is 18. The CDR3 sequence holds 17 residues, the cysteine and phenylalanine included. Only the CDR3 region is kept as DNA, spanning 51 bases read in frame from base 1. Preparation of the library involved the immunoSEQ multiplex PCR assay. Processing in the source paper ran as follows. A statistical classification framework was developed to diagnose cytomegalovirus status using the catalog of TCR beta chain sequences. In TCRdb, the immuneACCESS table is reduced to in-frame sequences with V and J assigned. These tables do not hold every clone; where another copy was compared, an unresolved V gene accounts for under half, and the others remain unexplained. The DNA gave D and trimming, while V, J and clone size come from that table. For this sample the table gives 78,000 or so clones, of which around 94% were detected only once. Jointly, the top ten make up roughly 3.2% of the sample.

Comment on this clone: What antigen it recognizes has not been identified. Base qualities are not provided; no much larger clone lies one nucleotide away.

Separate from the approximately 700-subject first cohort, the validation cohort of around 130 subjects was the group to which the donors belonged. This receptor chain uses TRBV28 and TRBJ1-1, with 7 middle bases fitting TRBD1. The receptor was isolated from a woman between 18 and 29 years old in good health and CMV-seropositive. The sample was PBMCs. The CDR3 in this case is CASTLARGYDRGTEAFF. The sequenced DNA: TGTGCCAGCACCCTCGCCAGGGGGTACGATCGTGGCACTGAAGCTTTCTTT.